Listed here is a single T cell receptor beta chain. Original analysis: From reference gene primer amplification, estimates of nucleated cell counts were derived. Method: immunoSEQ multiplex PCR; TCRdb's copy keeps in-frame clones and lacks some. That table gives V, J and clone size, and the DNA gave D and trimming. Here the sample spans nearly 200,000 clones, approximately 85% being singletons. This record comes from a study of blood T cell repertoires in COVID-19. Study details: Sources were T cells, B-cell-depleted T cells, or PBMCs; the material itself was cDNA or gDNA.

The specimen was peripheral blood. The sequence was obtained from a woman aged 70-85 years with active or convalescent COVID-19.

This chain's CDR3 is CASSLGQTSGNYEQYF. Here the CDR3 DNA reads TGCGCCAGCAGCTTGGGTCAAACTAGCGGGAACTACGAGCAGTACTTC. V and J are TRBV5-1 and TRBJ2-7; 10 nucleotides agree with TRBD2. The CDR3 loop spans 16 amino acids. Germline CDR1 reads SGHRS; CDR2 reads YFSETQ. Trimming cost V 0 bases and J 3 bases; bases outside gene matches: 6.